Given below is one T cell receptor beta chain in context. Sequenced by immunoSEQ multiplex PCR; TCRdb stores in-frame clones only, minus some. The profile shows 80,000 or so clones, approximately 90% of them singletons. This sample was included in a study of T cell changes during pregnancy in multiple sclerosis. The CDR3 has 15 residues. V gave up 4 bases and J gave up 7 bases; unmatched junction bases: 8. Germline CDR1 and CDR2: SGHRS and YFSETQ. The sequence came from a female donor with multiple sclerosis, enrolled in a pregnancy study. The sequencing used peripheral blood, collected before pregnancy. The chain joins TRBV5-1 to TRBJ1-4, with TRBD1 matching 9 bases. CDR3 loop: CASSAGQGGSEKLFF. DNA of the CDR3: TGCGCCAGCAGCGCGGGACAGGGCGGGAGTGAAAAACTGTTTTTT.